These T cell receptor beta chains were read from a single sample in a study of breast tumors, draining lymph nodes, adjacent tissues. TCRdb reprocessed the multiplex PCR reads via MiXCR and lists one record per CDR3 protein. The sample holds more than 250,000 distinct CDR3 sequences, 30% to 35% seen once. Input material: axillary lymph node tissue. These receptors were obtained from a female donor with breast cancer. Some clones in this sample may be carry-over from other donors' samples. CDR3s include the opening cysteine and the closing phenylalanine or tryptophan. A D gene is named only where the DNA matches it firmly. Rows may omit the clone size; those that give it use once, few, many or a size class.

clone_size j_call d_call v_call cdr3_aa cdr3_nt
once TRBJ1-2 TRBD1 TRBV11-2 CASRPKRDRGYTF TGTGCCAGCAGACCTAAGCGGGACAGGGGCTACACCTTC
many TRBJ2-3 . TRBV7-9 CASSLEAVPTDTQYF TGTGCCAGCAGCTTGGAAGCGGTCCCCACAGATACGCAGTATTTT
. TRBJ2-1 TRBD2 TRBV11-3 CASSLGRLAGGSEQFF TGTGCCAGCAGCTTAGGCCGACTAGCGGGAGGCAGTGAGCAGTTCTTC
many TRBJ2-2 . TRBV5-6 CASSLVRFTGELFF TGTGCCAGCAGCCTTGTGAGGTTTACCGGGGAGCTGTTTTTT
many TRBJ2-7 TRBD2 TRBV5-1 CASSFDSGGSYEQYF TGCGCCAGCAGCTTCGATAGCGGGGGAAGCTACGAGCAGTACTTC
few TRBJ2-7 TRBD1 TRBV6-2/TRBV6-3 CASSRTGYYEQYF TGTGCCAGCAGTAGGACAGGATACTACGAGCAGTACTTC
. TRBJ2-5 TRBD1 TRBV12-3/TRBV12-4 CASTGTGGAQTQYF TGTGCCAGCACCGGGACAGGGGGCGCTCAGACCCAGTACTTC
many TRBJ2-1 . TRBV5-1 CASSPGWATPYNEQFF TGCGCCAGCAGCCCTGGGTGGGCCACCCCCTACAATGAGCAGTTCTTC
many TRBJ2-1 . TRBV4-2 CASTSNNEQFF TGTGCCAGCACATCTAACAATGAGCAGTTCTTC
. TRBJ1-1 . TRBV9 CASSEGDVGNTEAFF TGTGCCAGCAGCGAAGGGGACGTCGGGAACACTGAAGCTTTCTTT
many TRBJ1-2 TRBD1 TRBV9 CASSVDRGRVGYTF TGTGCCAGCAGCGTAGACAGGGGGCGCGTTGGCTACACCTTC
many TRBJ2-7 . TRBV7-3 CASSLIGGLREQYF TGTGCCAGCAGCTTAATCGGGGGGCTCCGCGAGCAGTACTTC
. TRBJ2-4 . TRBV7-2 CASSLDWDTVAKNIQYF TGTGCCAGCAGCTTAGATTGGGATACCGTAGCCAAAAACATTCAGTACTTC
many TRBJ2-5 TRBD2 TRBV5-4 CASSLWGLAGGQETQYF TGTGCCAGCAGCTTGTGGGGACTAGCGGGAGGGCAAGAGACCCAGTACTTC
. TRBJ2-5 . TRBV7-2 CASSLTPRRCQETQYF TGTGCCAGCAGCTTAACCCCTAGGAGGTGCCAAGAGACCCAGTACTTC
. TRBJ2-1 . TRBV6-5 CASSYSRLYNEQFF TGTGCCAGCAGTTACTCTAGGTTATACAATGAGCAGTTCTTC
. TRBJ2-5 . TRBV24-1 CATSVGIEQETQYF TGTGCCACCAGTGTCGGGATAGAGCAAGAGACCCAGTACTTC
many TRBJ2-7 . TRBV12-3/TRBV12-4 CASSSMGTPTYEQYF TGTGCCAGCAGTTCTATGGGGACACCTACCTACGAGCAGTACTTC
many TRBJ2-1 TRBD2 TRBV12-3/TRBV12-4 CASSPGTSGRFF TGTGCCAGCAGTCCAGGGACTAGCGGGAGGTTCTTC
. TRBJ1-1 . TRBV9 CASSVERENTEAFF TGTGCCAGCAGCGTAGAACGGGAAAACACTGAAGCTTTCTTT
. TRBJ1-5 . TRBV13 CASSLEGTRNQPQHF TGTGCCAGCAGCTTAGAAGGGACCCGCAATCAGCCCCAGCATTTT
. TRBJ2-5 . TRBV5-6 CASSLRWTGQETQYF TGTGCCAGCAGCTTGAGGTGGACGGGACAAGAGACCCAGTACTTC
. TRBJ2-3 . TRBV28 CASSLPPDQSTDTQYF TGTGCCAGCAGTTTACCTCCGGACCAAAGCACAGATACGCAGTATTTT
few TRBJ2-2 TRBD2 TRBV5-1 CASSLLAGGMTGELFF TGCGCCAGCAGCTTACTAGCGGGAGGTATGACCGGGGAGCTGTTTTTT
many TRBJ2-5 . TRBV20-1 CSAAGVFSLETQYF TGCAGTGCGGCAGGGGTTTTTAGTTTAGAGACCCAGTACTTC
few TRBJ1-2 . TRBV30 CAWSRHGVLSYGYTF TGTGCCTGGAGCCGGCACGGGGTTCTGTCATATGGCTACACCTTC
. TRBJ2-1 TRBD2 TRBV5-4 CASTRGLAETAPSEQFF TGTGCCAGCACGCGGGGACTAGCGGAAACAGCCCCAAGTGAGCAGTTCTTC
. TRBJ2-4 TRBD2 TRBV25-1 CASSEYEGGTSGNSAKNIQYF TGTGCCAGCAGTGAATATGAAGGGGGGACTAGCGGGAATTCAGCCAAAAACATTCAGTACTTC
. TRBJ2-7 TRBD1 TRBV6-2/TRBV6-3 CASSDGGQGRGEQYF TGTGCCAGCAGTGACGGTGGACAGGGTAGGGGCGAGCAGTACTTC
many TRBJ2-7 . TRBV20-1 CSARDQRRGGSYEQYF TGCAGTGCTAGAGATCAGCGCAGGGGAGGATCCTACGAGCAGTACTTC
few TRBJ2-5 . TRBV5-4 CASSPPYGTTQYF TGTGCCAGCAGCCCACCATACGGGACGACCCAGTACTTC
many TRBJ2-7 TRBD2 TRBV29-1 CSVGGSGRAIEQYF TGCAGCGTTGGCGGTAGCGGGAGGGCCATCGAGCAGTACTTC
. TRBJ2-1 TRBD1 TRBV4-2 CASSQDPGQAMSSYNEQFF TGTGCCAGCAGCCAAGATCCGGGACAGGCTATGAGCTCCTACAATGAGCAGTTCTTC
. TRBJ2-7 TRBD2 TRBV20-1 CSAYLGLAETNEQYF TGCAGTGCTTATTTGGGACTAGCGGAGACGAACGAGCAGTACTTC
. TRBJ2-5 . TRBV6-6 CASSPGTLLYQETQYF TGTGCCAGCAGCCCCGGGACTCTATTGTACCAAGAGACCCAGTACTTC
. TRBJ1-2 TRBD1 TRBV7-9 CASSPPTTGHGYTF TGTGCCAGCAGCCCGCCCACGACAGGGCACGGCTACACCTTC
many TRBJ1-5 TRBD1 TRBV4-1 CASNSGGQGFQPQHF TGCGCCAGCAACTCGGGGGGACAGGGCTTTCAGCCCCAGCATTTT
many TRBJ1-6 . TRBV5-1 CASSLDVDSPLHF TGCGCCAGCAGCTTGGATGTGGATTCACCCCTCCACTTT
few TRBJ1-4 . TRBV6-6 CASSHSGRSNEKLFF TGTGCCAGCAGTCACTCGGGACGGAGTAATGAAAAACTGTTTTTT
many TRBJ2-2 TRBD1 TRBV5-6 CASSRTGVHTGELFF TGTGCCAGCAGCCGGACAGGGGTGCACACCGGGGAGCTGTTTTTT
. TRBJ1-6 . TRBV7-9 CASSLVGRSSHNSPLHF TGTGCCAGCAGCTTAGTGGGCAGAAGCTCACATAATTCACCCCTCCACTTT
many TRBJ2-5 . TRBV20-1 CSARDLGGEVGETQYF TGCAGTGCTAGAGATTTAGGGGGGGAGGTTGGGGAGACCCAGTACTTC
. TRBJ1-1 TRBD1 TRBV14 CASSATSGQGRRTEAFF TGTGCCAGCAGTGCAACGTCGGGACAGGGAAGGCGCACTGAAGCTTTCTTT
many TRBJ1-2 . TRBV15 CATSRDGHNYGYTF TGTGCCACCAGCAGAGATGGCCATAACTATGGCTACACCTTC
. TRBJ2-7 TRBD2 TRBV14 CASSQGASGLAAARQYF TGTGCCAGCAGCCAAGGGGCTAGCGGTCTAGCGGCAGCTAGGCAGTACTTC
. TRBJ1-1 . TRBV28 CASSLGQDNTEAFF TGTGCCAGCAGTTTAGGGCAGGACAACACTGAAGCTTTCTTT
few TRBJ1-1 . TRBV20-1 CSAREVLNTEAFF TGCAGTGCTAGAGAGGTTTTAAACACTGAAGCTTTCTTT
few TRBJ2-7 TRBD2 TRBV11-2 CASSPRGGTTSYEQYF TGTGCCAGCAGCCCACGGGGGGGTACAACCTCCTACGAGCAGTACTTC
many TRBJ2-7 . TRBV7-3 CASSSGQMSRGVSYEQYF TGTGCCAGCAGCTCTGGACAGATGTCACGCGGAGTCTCCTACGAGCAGTACTTC
many TRBJ2-7 TRBD2 TRBV5-1 CASSLDRGSDEQYF TGCGCCAGCAGCTTGGATCGCGGGAGCGACGAGCAGTACTTC
. TRBJ2-6 . TRBV10-3 CAISDGGSGANVLTF TGTGCCATCAGTGACGGGGGATCTGGGGCCAACGTCCTGACTTTC
many TRBJ2-1 . TRBV7-9 CASSLEGVSFYNEQFF TGTGCCAGCAGCTTAGAGGGTGTTTCCTTTTACAATGAGCAGTTCTTC
many TRBJ1-5 . TRBV5-7 CASSLVLRGWGNQPQHF TGTGCCAGCAGCTTGGTACTCAGGGGTTGGGGCAATCAGCCCCAGCATTTT
many TRBJ1-2 TRBD1 TRBV11-2 CASSSGTGLGYTF TGTGCCAGCAGCTCCGGGACAGGACTGGGCTACACCTTC
few TRBJ2-7 TRBD2 TRBV12-5 CASAGTKTSGSTWLLYEQYF TGTGCTAGCGCCGGGACTAAGACTAGCGGGAGCACTTGGCTCCTCTACGAGCAGTACTTC
many TRBJ2-7 TRBD2 TRBV11-3 CASSLAGRASYEQYF TGTGCCAGCAGCTTAGCCGGGAGGGCCTCCTACGAGCAGTACTTC